This T cell receptor (beta chain) appears in the sequencing data of a study of blood T cells in healthy people across ages. CDR3 length: 16 amino acids. In germline, CDR1 is SGHTA, CDR2 FQGTGA. J gave up 7 bases and V 2 bases, and 9 bases lay outside the gene matches. Sample-barcoded 5' priming and a J-beta primer mix drove a second PCR of roughly 6 to 12 cycles. Carrying 12 random nucleotides, a template-switch adaptor labeled each individual cDNA molecule. TCRdb recomputed calls from the 5' RACE reads with MiXCR, one row per CDR3 protein. The sample holds about 680,000 distinct CDR3 sequences, around half seen once.

The TCR sequence derives from a woman aged 55-70 years in good health. The chain is built from TRBV7-3 and TRBJ2-7; TRBD2 matches at 12 bases. Sequenced: blood. The DNA for the CDR3 is TGTGCCAGCAGCTTATCCGTGACTAGCGGGAGCATGGAGCAGTACTTC. It specifies CASSLSVTSGSMEQYF.